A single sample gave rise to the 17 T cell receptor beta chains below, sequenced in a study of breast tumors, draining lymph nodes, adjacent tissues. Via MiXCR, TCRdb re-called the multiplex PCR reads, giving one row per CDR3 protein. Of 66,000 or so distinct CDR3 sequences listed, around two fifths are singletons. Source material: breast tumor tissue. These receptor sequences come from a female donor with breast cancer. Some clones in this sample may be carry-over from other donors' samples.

DNA for the CDR3: TGTGCCAGTAGTCCGCCCGGGAGGGCTAATGAAAAACTGTTTTTT. It yields the protein CASSPPGRANEKLFF. V and J are TRBV19 and TRBJ1-4; D unresolved. CDR1 is LNHDA, CDR2 SQIVND, per germline (reference sequence). The V gene lost 5 bases and the J gene lost 3 bases, with 13 bases spanning the gap. The CDR3 is 15 amino acids.

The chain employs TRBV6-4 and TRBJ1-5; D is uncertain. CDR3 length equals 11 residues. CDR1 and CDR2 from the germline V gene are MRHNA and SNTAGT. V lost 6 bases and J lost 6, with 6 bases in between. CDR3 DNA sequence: TGTGCCAGCAGGGCCGGTCAGCCCCAGCATTTT. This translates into CASRAGQPQHF.

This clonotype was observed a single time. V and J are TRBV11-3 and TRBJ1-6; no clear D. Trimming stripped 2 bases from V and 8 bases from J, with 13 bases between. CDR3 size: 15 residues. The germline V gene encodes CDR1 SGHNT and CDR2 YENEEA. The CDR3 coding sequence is TGTGCCAGCAGCTTACTTCGGTCCAGCTATTCACCCCTCCACTTT. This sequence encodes CASSLLRSSYSPLHF. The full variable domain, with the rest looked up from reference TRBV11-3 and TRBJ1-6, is EAGVVQSPRYKIIEKKQPVAFWCNPISGHNTLYWYLQNLGQGPELLIRYENEEAVDDSQLPKDRFSAERLKGVDSTLKIQPAELGDSAVYLCASSLLRSSYSPLHFGNGTRLTVT.

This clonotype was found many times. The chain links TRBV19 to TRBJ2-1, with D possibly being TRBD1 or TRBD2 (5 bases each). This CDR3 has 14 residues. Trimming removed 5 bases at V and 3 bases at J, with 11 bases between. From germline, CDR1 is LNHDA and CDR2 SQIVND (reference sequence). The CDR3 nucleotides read TGTGCCAGTAGTGTTTCGGGGCGCTACAATGAGCAGTTCTTC. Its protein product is CASSVSGRYNEQFF.

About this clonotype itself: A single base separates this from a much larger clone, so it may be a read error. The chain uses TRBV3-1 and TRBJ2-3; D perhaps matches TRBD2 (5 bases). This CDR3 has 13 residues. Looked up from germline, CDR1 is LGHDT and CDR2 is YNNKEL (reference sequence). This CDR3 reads CASSTRLADTQCF. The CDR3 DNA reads TGTGCCAGCAGCACCCGGCTAGCAGATACGCAGTGTTTT.

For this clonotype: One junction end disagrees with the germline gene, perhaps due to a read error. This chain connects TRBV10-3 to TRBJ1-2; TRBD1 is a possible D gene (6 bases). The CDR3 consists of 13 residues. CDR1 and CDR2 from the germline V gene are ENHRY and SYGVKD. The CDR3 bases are TGCGCCATCAGTGACGGGGGCTACCATGGCTACATCTTC. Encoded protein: CAISDGGYHGYIF.

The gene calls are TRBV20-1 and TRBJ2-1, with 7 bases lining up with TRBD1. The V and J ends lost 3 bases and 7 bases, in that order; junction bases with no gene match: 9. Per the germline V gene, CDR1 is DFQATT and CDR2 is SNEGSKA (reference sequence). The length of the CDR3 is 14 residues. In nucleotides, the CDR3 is TGCAGTGCTAGGGACAGGTCTGGGGCGAATGAGCAGTTCTTC. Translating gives CSARDRSGANEQFF.

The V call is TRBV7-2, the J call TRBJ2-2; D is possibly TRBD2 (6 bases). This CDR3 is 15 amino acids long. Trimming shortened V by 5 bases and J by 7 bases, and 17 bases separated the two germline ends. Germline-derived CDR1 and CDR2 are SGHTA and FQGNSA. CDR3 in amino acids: CASSRTPQTSGELFF. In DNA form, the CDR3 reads TGTGCCAGCAGCCGAACACCTCAGACTAGCGGGGAGCTGTTTTTT.

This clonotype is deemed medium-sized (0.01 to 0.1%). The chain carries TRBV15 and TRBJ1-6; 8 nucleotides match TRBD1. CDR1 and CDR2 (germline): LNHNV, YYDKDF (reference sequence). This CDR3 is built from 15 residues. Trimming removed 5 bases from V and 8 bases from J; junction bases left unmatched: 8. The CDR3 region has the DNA TGTGCCACCAGCGGATCGACAGGGGCGGATTCACCCCTCCACTTT. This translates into CATSGSTGADSPLHF.

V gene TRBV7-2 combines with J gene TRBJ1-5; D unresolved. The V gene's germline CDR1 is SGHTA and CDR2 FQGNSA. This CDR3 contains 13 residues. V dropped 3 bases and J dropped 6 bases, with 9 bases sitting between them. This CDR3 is CASSFRVGQPQHF. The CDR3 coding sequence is TGTGCCAGCAGCTTTAGGGTCGGTCAGCCCCAGCATTTT.

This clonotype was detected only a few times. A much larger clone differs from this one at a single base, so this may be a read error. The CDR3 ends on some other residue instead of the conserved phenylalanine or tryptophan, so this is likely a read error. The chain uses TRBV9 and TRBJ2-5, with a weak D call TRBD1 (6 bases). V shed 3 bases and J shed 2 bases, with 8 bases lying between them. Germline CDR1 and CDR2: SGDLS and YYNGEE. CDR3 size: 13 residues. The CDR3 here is CASSAGDQETQYS. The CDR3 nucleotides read TGTGCCAGCAGCGCAGGGGATCAAGAGACCCAGTACTCC.

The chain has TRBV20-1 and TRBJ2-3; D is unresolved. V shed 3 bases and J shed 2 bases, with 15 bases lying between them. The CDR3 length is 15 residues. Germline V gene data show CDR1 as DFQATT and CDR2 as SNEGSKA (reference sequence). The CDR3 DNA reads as TGCAGTGCTAGCCTCATCGGTCGGCTCACAGATACGCAGTATTTT. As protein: CSASLIGRLTDTQYF.

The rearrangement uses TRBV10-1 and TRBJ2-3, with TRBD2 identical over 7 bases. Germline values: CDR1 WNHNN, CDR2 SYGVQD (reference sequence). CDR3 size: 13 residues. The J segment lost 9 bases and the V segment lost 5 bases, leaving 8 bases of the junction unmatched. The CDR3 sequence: CASSTGGASTQYF. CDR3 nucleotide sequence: TGCGCCAGCAGTACGGGGGGAGCAAGCACGCAGTATTTT.

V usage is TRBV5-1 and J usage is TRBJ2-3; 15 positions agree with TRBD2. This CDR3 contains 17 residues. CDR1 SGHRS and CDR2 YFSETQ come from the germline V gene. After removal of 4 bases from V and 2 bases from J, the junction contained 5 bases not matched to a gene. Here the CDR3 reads CASSLGTSGGNTDTQYF. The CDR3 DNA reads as TGCGCCAGCAGCCTCGGGACTAGCGGGGGGAACACAGATACGCAGTATTTT.

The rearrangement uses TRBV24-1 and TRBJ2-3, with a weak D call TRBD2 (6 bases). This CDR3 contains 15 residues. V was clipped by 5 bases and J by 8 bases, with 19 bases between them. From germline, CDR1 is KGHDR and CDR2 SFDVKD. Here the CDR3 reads CATSVLPLRAGTQYF. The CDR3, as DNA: TGTGCCACCAGTGTACTCCCCCTACGAGCGGGTACGCAGTATTTT.

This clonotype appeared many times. The CDR3 DNA follows: TGTGCCAGCAGCCGTCAGGGGAACTCCTACGAGCAGTACTTC. Translation gives CASSRQGNSYEQYF. This chain joins TRBV5-5 and TRBJ2-7, with D maybe TRBD1 (6 bases). Germline CDR1 reads SGHKS; CDR2 reads YYEKEE (reference sequence). The CDR3 runs 14 residues. V was trimmed by 4 bases and J by 0 bases, leaving 11 bases between them.

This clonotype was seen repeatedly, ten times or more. CDR3 amino acids: CASSFSSTDTQYF. CDR3 nucleotides: TGTGCCAGCAGTTTTAGCAGCACAGATACGCAGTATTTT. V and J are TRBV12-3 or TRBV12-4 and TRBJ2-3; D is unresolved. Trimming removed 3 bases at V and 0 bases at J, with 4 bases between. The CDR3 extends over 13 amino acids.